Listed below are T cell receptor beta chains from one sample, sequenced in a study of cytomegalovirus exposure and HLA in healthy donors. The assay was immunoSEQ multiplex PCR, and TCRdb's table has in-frame clones only and misses some. Among 150,000 to 200,000 clones listed, approximately 88% were seen once. Sequenced sample: PBMCs. Source of these receptors: a man under 40 in good health and CMV-seropositive. Each CDR3 is given with its conserved first and last residue. A D gene is named only where the DNA matches it firmly. Clone size is shown for a subset of rows, as once, few, many or a class of expanded clone.

J | size | D | V | CDR3 | DNA
TRBJ1-2 | NA | TRBD1 | TRBV7-8 | CASSLRTGDYGYTF | TGTGCCAGCAGCCTGCGGACAGGGGACTATGGCTACACCTTC
TRBJ2-7 | NA | NA | TRBV9 | CASSETQGPYEQYF | TGTGCCAGCAGCGAGACCCAGGGGCCCTACGAGCAGTACTTC
TRBJ1-5 | few | NA | TRBV30 | CAWSVSSNQPQHF | TGTGCCTGGAGTGTGAGTAGCAATCAGCCCCAGCATTTT
TRBJ1-2 | NA | NA | TRBV11-2 | CASSLEVPLYGYTF | TGTGCCAGCAGCTTAGAGGTTCCTCTATATGGCTACACCTTC
TRBJ2-7 | once | TRBD1 | TRBV11-3 | CASSLTGTYEQYF | TGTGCCAGCAGCTTGACAGGGACCTACGAGCAGTACTTC
TRBJ1-5 | few | TRBD1 | TRBV7-2 | CASSRTGGGNQPQHF | TGTGCCAGCAGCCGGACAGGGGGCGGCAATCAGCCCCAGCATTTT
TRBJ2-7 | NA | TRBD2 | TRBV4-2 | CASSQDPKTSGSRGEQYF | TGTGCCAGCAGCCAGGATCCCAAAACTAGCGGGAGTAGGGGCGAGCAGTACTTC
TRBJ2-3 | once | TRBD2 | TRBV6-5 | CASSYNGGITDTQYF | TGTGCCAGCAGTTATAACGGGGGGATCACAGATACGCAGTATTTT
TRBJ2-2 | NA | NA | TRBV9 | CASSHHPGTGELFF | TGTGCCAGCAGCCACCACCCGGGCACCGGGGAGCTGTTTTTT
TRBJ2-7 | NA | TRBD2 | TRBV5-6 | CASSFSGNYEQYF | TGTGCCAGCAGCTTTAGCGGGAACTACGAGCAGTACTTC
TRBJ2-7 | NA | TRBD1 | TRBV7-6 | CASSPGQGAYEQYF | TGTGCCAGCAGCCCGGGACAGGGCGCCTACGAGCAGTACTTC
TRBJ1-2 | NA | NA | TRBV4-3 | CASSAGRLVGYTF | TGCGCCAGCAGTGCCGGCAGGTTGGTTGGCTACACCTTC
TRBJ2-7 | NA | TRBD1 | TRBV14 | CASSQDWRTGVYEQYF | TGTGCCAGCAGCCAAGATTGGAGGACAGGGGTCTACGAGCAGTACTTC
TRBJ2-4 | NA | NA | TRBV23-1 | CASSLRKIRGKNIQYF | TGCGCCAGCAGTCTGCGGAAAATTAGGGGCAAAAACATTCAGTACTTC
TRBJ1-2 | NA | NA | TRBV2 | CASTQRVDGYTF | TGTGCCAGCACTCAGCGGGTGGATGGCTACACCTTC
TRBJ2-1 | NA | TRBD2 | TRBV7-6 | CASSLLAGGRNEQFF | TGTGCCAGCAGCTTGCTCGCGGGGGGCCGGAATGAGCAGTTCTTC
TRBJ2-5 | once | NA | TRBV2 | CASSGDTPAGETQYF | TGTGCCAGCAGTGGGGACACCCCCGCCGGAGAGACCCAGTACTTC
TRBJ2-7 | NA | NA | TRBV6-1 | CASSELMVSAGEQYF | TGTGCCAGCAGTGAATTAATGGTCTCCGCCGGGGAGCAGTACTTC
TRBJ1-1 | NA | NA | TRBV7-2 | CASSPRTEAFF | TGTGCCAGCAGCCCCAGGACTGAAGCTTTCTTT
TRBJ1-2 | NA | NA | TRBV11-2 | CASSLDQPSYHYGYTF | TGTGCCAGCAGCTTAGATCAACCGAGTTATCACTATGGCTACACCTTC
TRBJ2-7 | NA | TRBD1 | TRBV9 | CASSVGESGQGVYEQYF | TGTGCCAGCAGCGTCGGGGAATCGGGACAGGGAGTCTACGAGCAGTACTTC
TRBJ2-5 | NA | TRBD2 | TRBV9 | CASSVGLAESQAQYF | TGTGCCAGCAGCGTAGGACTAGCGGAGTCACAGGCCCAGTACTTC
TRBJ2-7 | NA | TRBD2 | TRBV27 | CASSWTSVKLEQYF | TGTGCCAGCAGTTGGACTAGCGTGAAACTCGAGCAGTACTTC
TRBJ2-7 | NA | NA | TRBV6-1 | CASRTRAYEQYF | TGTGCCAGCAGGACTAGAGCCTACGAGCAGTACTTC
TRBJ1-2 | NA | NA | TRBV19 | CASSRDSGLGYTF | TGTGCCAGTAGTAGAGACTCAGGGCTAGGCTACACCTTC
TRBJ1-1 | once | NA | TRBV7-9 | CASSYQTGLNTEAFF | TGTGCCAGCAGCTACCAAACAGGGTTGAACACTGAAGCTTTCTTT
TRBJ1-4 | NA | TRBD1 | TRBV25-1 | CASSHRGGTGGEKLFF | TGTGCCAGCAGTCACAGAGGCGGGACAGGGGGGGAAAAACTGTTTTTT
TRBJ2-2 | NA | NA | TRBV7-3 | CASSFRNGELFF | TGTGCCAGCAGCTTCAGGAACGGGGAGCTGTTTTTT
TRBJ2-5 | many | TRBD2 | TRBV14 | CASLRGLVETQYF | TGTGCCAGCCTCCGGGGACTAGTGGAGACCCAGTACTTC
TRBJ2-7 | NA | TRBD1 | TRBV19 | CASSSPRDRGDEQYF | TGTGCCAGTAGTAGCCCCCGGGACAGGGGAGACGAGCAGTACTTC
TRBJ1-2 | few | TRBD1 | TRBV30 | CAWRTGLFQDGYTF | TGTGCCTGGAGGACAGGGCTTTTCCAGGATGGCTACACCTTC
TRBJ2-1 | NA | TRBD2 | TRBV5-1 | CASSYRLADGYNEQFF | TGCGCCAGCAGCTACCGACTAGCCGACGGCTACAATGAGCAGTTCTTC
TRBJ1-2 | NA | TRBD1 | TRBV7-9 | CASSILTGNYGYTF | TGTGCCAGCAGCATACTGACAGGGAACTATGGCTACACCTTC
TRBJ2-2 | NA | TRBD2 | TRBV11-2 | CASSLGAGGRTGELFF | TGTGCCAGCAGCTTAGGGGCGGGAGGACGAACCGGGGAGCTGTTTTTT
TRBJ1-6 | once | TRBD1 | TRBV7-8 | CASSLRRTGDNSPLHF | TGTGCCAGCAGCCTACGCCGGACAGGGGACAATTCACCCCTCCACTTT
TRBJ2-3 | NA | NA | TRBV19 | CASSPRDSGILVGTDTQYF | TGTGCCAGTAGTCCGAGAGACTCCGGCATCCTCGTCGGCACAGATACGCAGTATTTT
TRBJ2-1 | once | TRBD2 | TRBV6-1 | CASSELSGAEQFF | TGTGCCAGCAGTGAATTGAGCGGGGCCGAGCAGTTCTTC
TRBJ1-1 | NA | NA | TRBV2 | CASRESFSFF | TGTGCCAGCAGGGAGTCGTTTAGTTTCTTT
TRBJ2-7 | NA | TRBD2 | TRBV27 | CASSISPGLAGVRYEQYF | TGTGCCAGCAGTATTTCACCGGGGCTAGCGGGAGTTAGGTACGAGCAGTACTTC
TRBJ2-7 | NA | TRBD1 | TRBV5-5 | CASSHPPGQGSYEQYF | TGTGCCAGCAGCCACCCACCGGGACAGGGGTCCTACGAGCAGTACTTC
TRBJ2-7 | NA | TRBD2 | TRBV5-6 | CASNREDSHYEQYF | TGTGCCAGCAACCGGGAGGACTCGCACTACGAGCAGTACTTC
TRBJ1-2 | NA | NA | TRBV4-1 | CASSQAGGGYTF | TGCGCCAGCAGCCAAGCCGGTGGTGGCTACACCTTC
TRBJ2-3 | few | NA | TRBV10-3 | CAITEGLGAKTQYF | TGTGCCATCACCGAAGGACTGGGAGCGAAAACGCAGTATTTT
TRBJ2-7 | NA | TRBD1 | TRBV5-1 | CASSGGQIYEQYF | TGCGCCAGCAGCGGGGGACAGATCTACGAGCAGTACTTC
TRBJ1-1 | NA | TRBD1 | TRBV27 | CASSSDRVNTEAFF | TGTGCCAGCAGTTCTGACAGGGTCAACACTGAAGCTTTCTTT
TRBJ1-4 | NA | NA | TRBV19 | CASSLKARQEKLFF | TGTGCCAGTAGTTTAAAGGCCAGGCAGGAAAAACTGTTTTTT
TRBJ2-7 | NA | NA | TRBV4-3 | CASSQDQGGSYEQYF | TGCGCCAGCAGCCAAGATCAGGGAGGCTCCTACGAGCAGTACTTC
TRBJ2-7 | NA | NA | TRBV6-5 | CASSSGHRYEQYF | TGTGCCAGCAGTTCGGGACACAGATACGAGCAGTACTTC
TRBJ2-7 | once | NA | TRBV6-5 | CASSQSRGGYEQYF | TGTGCCAGCAGCCAGTCCAGGGGTGGCTACGAGCAGTACTTC
TRBJ2-7 | NA | NA | TRBV6-1 | CASKGQYSSYEQYF | TGTGCCAGCAAAGGACAGTACAGCTCCTACGAGCAGTACTTC
TRBJ2-7 | NA | NA | TRBV11-2 | CASSLSTYEQYF | TGTGCCAGCAGCTTATCAACCTACGAGCAGTACTTC
TRBJ1-1 | NA | NA | TRBV4-3 | CASSQEPKTVAFF | TGCGCCAGCAGCCAAGAGCCTAAAACCGTAGCTTTCTTT
TRBJ2-5 | NA | TRBD2 | TRBV9 | CASSVDPSGPTQYF | TGTGCCAGCAGCGTAGATCCTAGCGGCCCGACCCAGTACTTC
TRBJ2-5 | NA | TRBD1 | TRBV5-4 | CASSSTGGGETQYF | TGTGCCAGCAGCTCCACAGGGGGCGGGGAGACCCAGTACTTC
TRBJ2-3 | NA | TRBD2 | TRBV6-1 | CASSVAGDADTQYF | TGTGCCAGCAGTGTAGCGGGAGACGCAGATACGCAGTATTTT
TRBJ1-1 | NA | NA | TRBV9 | CASSSQDTNTEAFF | TGTGCCAGCAGCTCCCAGGACACTAACACTGAAGCTTTCTTT
TRBJ2-3 | NA | NA | TRBV7-9 | CASSYDSTDTQYF | TGTGCCAGCAGCTACGACTCAACAGATACGCAGTATTTT
TRBJ2-1 | NA | TRBD1 | TRBV6-1 | CAGQGTSSYNEQFF | TGTGCGGGACAGGGCACGAGCTCCTACAATGAGCAGTTCTTC
TRBJ2-3 | NA | NA | TRBV7-6 | CASSSFAGSGRDTQYF | TGTGCCAGCAGCTCATTTGCGGGGTCGGGTAGGGATACGCAGTATTTT